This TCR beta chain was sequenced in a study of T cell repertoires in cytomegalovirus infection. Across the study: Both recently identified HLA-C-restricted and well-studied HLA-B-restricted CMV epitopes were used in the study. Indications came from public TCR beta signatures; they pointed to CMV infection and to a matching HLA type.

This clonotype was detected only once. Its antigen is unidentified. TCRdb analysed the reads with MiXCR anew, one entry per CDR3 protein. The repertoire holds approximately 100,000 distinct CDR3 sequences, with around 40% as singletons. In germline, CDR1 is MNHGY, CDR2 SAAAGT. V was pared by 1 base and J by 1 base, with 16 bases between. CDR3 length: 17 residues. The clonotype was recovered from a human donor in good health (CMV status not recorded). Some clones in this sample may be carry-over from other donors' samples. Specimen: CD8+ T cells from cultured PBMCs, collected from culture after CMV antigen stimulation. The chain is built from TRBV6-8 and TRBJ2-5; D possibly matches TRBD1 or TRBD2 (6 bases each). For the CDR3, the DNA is TGTGCCAGCAGTTACTGGGGGGACACCCAGATCCAAGAGACCCAGTACTTC. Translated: CASSYWGDTQIQETQYF.